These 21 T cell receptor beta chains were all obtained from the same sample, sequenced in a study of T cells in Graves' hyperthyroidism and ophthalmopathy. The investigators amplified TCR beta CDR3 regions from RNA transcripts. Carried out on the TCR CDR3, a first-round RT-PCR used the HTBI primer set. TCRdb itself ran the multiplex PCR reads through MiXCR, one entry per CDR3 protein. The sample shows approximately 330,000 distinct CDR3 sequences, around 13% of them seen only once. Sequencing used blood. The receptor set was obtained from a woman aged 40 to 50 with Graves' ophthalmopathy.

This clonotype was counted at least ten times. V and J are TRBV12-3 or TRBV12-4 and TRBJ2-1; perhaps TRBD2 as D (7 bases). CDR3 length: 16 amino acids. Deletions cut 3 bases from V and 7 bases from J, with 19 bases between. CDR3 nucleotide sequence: TGTGCCAGCAGTTTTCACCAAGGGGGGGCATATAATGAGCAGTTCTTC. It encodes CASSFHQGGAYNEQFF.

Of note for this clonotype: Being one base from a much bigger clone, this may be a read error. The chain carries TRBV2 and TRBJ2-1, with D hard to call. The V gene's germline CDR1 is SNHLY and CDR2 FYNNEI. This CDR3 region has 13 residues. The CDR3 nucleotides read TGTACCAGCAGGCGTGGGCACAACAATGAGCAGTTCTTC. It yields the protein CTSRRGHNNEQFF.

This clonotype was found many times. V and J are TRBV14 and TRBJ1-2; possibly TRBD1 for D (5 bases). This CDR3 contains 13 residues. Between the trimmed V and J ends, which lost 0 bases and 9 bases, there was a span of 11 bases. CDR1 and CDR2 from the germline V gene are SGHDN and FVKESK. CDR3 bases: TGTGCCAGCAGCCAAGAGGATCGGGGCCGCTACACCTTC. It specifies CASSQEDRGRYTF. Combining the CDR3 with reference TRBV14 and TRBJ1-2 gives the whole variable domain EAGVTQFPSHSVIEKGQTVTLRCDPISGHDNLYWYRRVMGKEIKFLLHFVKESKQDESGMPNNRFLAERTGGTYSTLKVQPAELEDSGVYFCASSQEDRGRYTFGSGTRLTVV.

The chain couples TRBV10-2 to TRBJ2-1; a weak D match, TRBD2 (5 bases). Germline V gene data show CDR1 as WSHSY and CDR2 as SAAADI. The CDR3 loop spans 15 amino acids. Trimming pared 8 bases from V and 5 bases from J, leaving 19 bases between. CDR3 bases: TGCGCCAGCGAGGGCGGAAAAGGTGGGCACAATGAGCAGTTCTTC. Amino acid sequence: CASEGGKGGHNEQFF.

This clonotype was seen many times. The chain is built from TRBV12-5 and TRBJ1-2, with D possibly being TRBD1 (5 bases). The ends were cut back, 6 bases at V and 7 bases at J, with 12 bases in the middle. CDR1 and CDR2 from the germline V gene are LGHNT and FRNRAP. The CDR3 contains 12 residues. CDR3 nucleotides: TGTGCTAGTGGGTCAGGGTCATCTGGCTACACCTTC. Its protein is CASGSGSSGYTF.

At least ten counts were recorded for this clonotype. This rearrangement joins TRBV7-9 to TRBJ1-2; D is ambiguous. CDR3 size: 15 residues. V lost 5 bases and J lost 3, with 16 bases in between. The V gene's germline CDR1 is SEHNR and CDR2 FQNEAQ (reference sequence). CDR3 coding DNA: TGTGCCAGCAGCCAGGCCCTATTCCGAGACTATGGCTACACCTTC. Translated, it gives CASSQALFRDYGYTF. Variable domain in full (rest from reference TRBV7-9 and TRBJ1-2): DTGVSQNPRHKITKRGQNVTFRCDPISEHNRLYWYRQTLGQGPEFLTYFQNEAQLEKSRLLSDRFSAERPKGSFSTLEIQRTEQGDSAMYLCASSQALFRDYGYTFGSGTRLTVV.

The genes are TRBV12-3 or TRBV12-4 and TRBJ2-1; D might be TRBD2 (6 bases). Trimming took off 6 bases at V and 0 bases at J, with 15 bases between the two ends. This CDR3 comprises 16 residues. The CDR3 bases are TGTGCCAGCAGCCCTGGGGGGTACCGCTCCTACAATGAGCAGTTCTTC. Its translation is CASSPGGYRSYNEQFF.

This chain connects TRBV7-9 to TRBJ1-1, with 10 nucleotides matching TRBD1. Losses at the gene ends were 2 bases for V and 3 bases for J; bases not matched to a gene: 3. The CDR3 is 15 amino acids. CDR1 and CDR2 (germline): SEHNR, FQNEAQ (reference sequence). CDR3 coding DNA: TGTGCCAGCAGCTTACGACAGGGGGCGGACACTGAAGCTTTCTTT. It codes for CASSLRQGADTEAFF.

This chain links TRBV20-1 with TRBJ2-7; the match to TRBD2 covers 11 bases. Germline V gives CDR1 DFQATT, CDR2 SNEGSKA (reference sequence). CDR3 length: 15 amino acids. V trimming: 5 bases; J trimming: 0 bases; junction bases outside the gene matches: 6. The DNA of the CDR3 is TGCAGTGCTTCAGGTAGCGGGAGGGCCTCCTACGAGCAGTACTTC. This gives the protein CSASGSGRASYEQYF.

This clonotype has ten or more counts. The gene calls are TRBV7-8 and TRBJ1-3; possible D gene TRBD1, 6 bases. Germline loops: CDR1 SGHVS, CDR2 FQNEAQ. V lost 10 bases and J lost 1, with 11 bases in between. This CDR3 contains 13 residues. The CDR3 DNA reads TGTGCCACCTCCACAGGGTCTGGAAACACCATATATTTT. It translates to CATSTGSGNTIYF.

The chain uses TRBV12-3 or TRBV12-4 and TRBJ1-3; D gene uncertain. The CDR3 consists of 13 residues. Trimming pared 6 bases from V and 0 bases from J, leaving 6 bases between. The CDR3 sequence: CASRPVSGNTIYF. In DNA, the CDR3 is TGTGCCAGCAGACCCGTCTCTGGAAACACCATATATTTT.

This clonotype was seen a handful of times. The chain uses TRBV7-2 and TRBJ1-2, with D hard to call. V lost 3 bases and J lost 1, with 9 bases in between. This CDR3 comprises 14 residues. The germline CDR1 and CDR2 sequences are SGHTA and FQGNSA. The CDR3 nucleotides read TGTGCCAGCAGCTTTGAACCCATTAACTATGGCTACACCTTC. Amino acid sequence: CASSFEPINYGYTF.

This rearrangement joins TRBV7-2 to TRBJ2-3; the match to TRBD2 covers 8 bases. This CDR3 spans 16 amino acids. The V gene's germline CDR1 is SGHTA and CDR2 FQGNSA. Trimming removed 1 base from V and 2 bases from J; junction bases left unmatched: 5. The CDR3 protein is CASSLVGSGNTDTQYF. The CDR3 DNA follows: TGTGCCAGCAGCTTAGTAGGTAGCGGGAACACAGATACGCAGTATTTT.

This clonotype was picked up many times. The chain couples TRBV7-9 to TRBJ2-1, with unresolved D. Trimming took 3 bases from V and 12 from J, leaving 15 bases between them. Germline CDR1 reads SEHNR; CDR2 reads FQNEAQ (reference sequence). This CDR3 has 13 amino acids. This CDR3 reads CASSFGLETRQFF. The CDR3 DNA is TGTGCCAGCAGCTTTGGCTTGGAAACCAGGCAGTTCTTC.

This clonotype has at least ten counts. DNA for the CDR3: TGTGCCAGCAGCCGTGGTCTAAGTGGGTATCTGTTCTTC. Translating it yields CASSRGLSGYLFF. This chain joins TRBV28 and TRBJ2-1; D is unresolved. The CDR3 is made up of 13 amino acids. Germline V gives CDR1 MDHEN, CDR2 SYDVKM. The V and J ends lost 6 bases and 15 bases respectively, with 21 bases between them.

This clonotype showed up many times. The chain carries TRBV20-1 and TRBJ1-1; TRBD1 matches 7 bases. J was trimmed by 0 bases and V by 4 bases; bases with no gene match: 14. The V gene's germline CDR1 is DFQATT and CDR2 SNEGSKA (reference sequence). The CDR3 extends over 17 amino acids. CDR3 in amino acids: CSATNRGPSFLNTEAFF. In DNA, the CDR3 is TGCAGTGCTACTAACAGGGGCCCGTCGTTCTTGAACACTGAAGCTTTCTTT.

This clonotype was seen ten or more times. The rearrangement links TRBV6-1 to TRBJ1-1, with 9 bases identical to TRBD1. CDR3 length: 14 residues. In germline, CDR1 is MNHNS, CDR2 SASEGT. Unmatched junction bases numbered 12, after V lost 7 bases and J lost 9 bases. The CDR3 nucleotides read TGTGCCAGCACCGCCCCAGGGGGGACAGGGCAAGCTTTCTTT. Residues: CASTAPGGTGQAFF.

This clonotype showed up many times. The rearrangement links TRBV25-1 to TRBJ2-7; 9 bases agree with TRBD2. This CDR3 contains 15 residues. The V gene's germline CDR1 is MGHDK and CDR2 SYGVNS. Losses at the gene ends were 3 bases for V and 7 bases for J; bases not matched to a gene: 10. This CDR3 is CASSDSRGGAGEQYF. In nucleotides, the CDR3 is TGTGCCAGCAGTGATTCACGCGGGGGGGCGGGGGAGCAGTACTTC.

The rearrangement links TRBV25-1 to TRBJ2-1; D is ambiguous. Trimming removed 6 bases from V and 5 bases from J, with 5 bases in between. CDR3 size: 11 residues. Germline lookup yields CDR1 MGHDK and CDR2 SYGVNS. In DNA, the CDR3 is TGTGCCAGCAGGACGGACAATGAGCAGTTCTTC. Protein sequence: CASRTDNEQFF.

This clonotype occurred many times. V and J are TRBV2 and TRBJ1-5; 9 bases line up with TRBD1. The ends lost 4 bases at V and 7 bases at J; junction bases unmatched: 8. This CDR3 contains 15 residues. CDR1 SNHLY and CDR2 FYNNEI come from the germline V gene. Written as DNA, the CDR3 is TGTGCCAGCAGTGCCGGGACAGGGAGATTCCAGCCCCAGCATTTT. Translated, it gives CASSAGTGRFQPQHF. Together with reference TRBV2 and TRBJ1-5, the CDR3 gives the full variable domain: EPEVTQTPSHQVTQMGQEVILRCVPISNHLYFYWYRQILGQKVEFLVSFYNNEISEKSEIFDDQFSVERPDGSNFTLKIRSTKLEDSAMYFCASSAGTGRFQPQHFGDGTRLSIL.

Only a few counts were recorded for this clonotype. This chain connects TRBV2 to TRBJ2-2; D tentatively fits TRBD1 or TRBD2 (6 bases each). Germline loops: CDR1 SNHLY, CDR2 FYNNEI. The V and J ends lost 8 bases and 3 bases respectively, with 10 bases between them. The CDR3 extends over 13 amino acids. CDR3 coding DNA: TGTGCCAGCGGAGGGGGTTACACCGGGGAGCTGTTTTTT. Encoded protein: CASGGGYTGELFF. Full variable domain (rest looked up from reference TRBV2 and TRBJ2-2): EPEVTQTPSHQVTQMGQEVILRCVPISNHLYFYWYRQILGQKVEFLVSFYNNEISEKSEIFDDQFSVERPDGSNFTLKIRSTKLEDSAMYFCASGGGYTGELFFGEGSRLTVL.